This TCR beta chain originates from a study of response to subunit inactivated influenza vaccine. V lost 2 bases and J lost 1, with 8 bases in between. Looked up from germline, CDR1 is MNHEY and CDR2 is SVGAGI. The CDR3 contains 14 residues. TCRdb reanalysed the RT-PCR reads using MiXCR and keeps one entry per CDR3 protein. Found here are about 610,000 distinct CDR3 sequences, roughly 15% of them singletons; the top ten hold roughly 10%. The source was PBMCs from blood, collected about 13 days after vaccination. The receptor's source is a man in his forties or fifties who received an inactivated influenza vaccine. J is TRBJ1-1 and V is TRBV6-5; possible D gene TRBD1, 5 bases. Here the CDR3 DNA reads TGTGCCAGCAGTTACACAGGCCAGAACACTGAAGCTTTCTTT. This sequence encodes CASSYTGQNTEAFF.